This is a list of T cell receptor beta chains from one sample in a study of CD8+CD57+ T cells in acquired aplastic anemia. TCRdb reprocessed the reads via MiXCR and lists one record per CDR3 protein. In the table there are more than 200,000 distinct CDR3 sequences, 40% to 60% of which are singletons. Sequenced sample: sorted CD4+, CD8+, or CD8+CD57+ T cells (not recorded which) from PBMCs. Receptor source: a human donor with aplastic anemia. Both conserved end residues are part of each CDR3. The order of the fields is V gene, D gene, J gene, clone size, CDR3 protein, CDR3 DNA. A D gene is named only where the DNA matches it firmly. Only some rows state a clone size, as once, few, many or a class for expanded clones.

v_call: TRBV11-2
d_call: -
j_call: TRBJ1-2
clone_size: many
cdr3_aa: CASSLDRRGYTF
cdr3_nt: TGTGCCAGCAGCTTAGATCGTCGGGGCTACACCTTC

v_call: TRBV12-3/TRBV12-4
d_call: TRBD2
j_call: TRBJ2-1
clone_size: many
cdr3_aa: CASTPAGTSGGAKQFF
cdr3_nt: TGTGCCAGCACCCCGGCCGGGACTAGCGGGGGGGCGAAGCAGTTCTTC

v_call: TRBV20-1
d_call: TRBD1
j_call: TRBJ2-7
clone_size: -
cdr3_aa: CSATLPGQGGVEQYF
cdr3_nt: TGCAGTGCTACACTTCCGGGACAGGGGGGCGTCGAGCAGTACTTC

v_call: TRBV19
d_call: -
j_call: TRBJ2-1
clone_size: many
cdr3_aa: CASSQQGGEQFF
cdr3_nt: TGTGCCAGTAGTCAACAGGGGGGGGAGCAGTTCTTC

v_call: TRBV29-1
d_call: -
j_call: TRBJ1-2
clone_size: -
cdr3_aa: CSVGRQGTAYGYTF
cdr3_nt: TGCAGCGTAGGTAGGCAGGGAACTGCCTATGGCTACACCTTC

v_call: TRBV9
d_call: -
j_call: TRBJ2-5
clone_size: many
cdr3_aa: CASSVAGLGETQYF
cdr3_nt: TGTGCCAGCAGCGTAGCTGGGCTGGGGGAGACCCAGTACTTC

v_call: TRBV7-2
d_call: TRBD1
j_call: TRBJ1-3
clone_size: once
cdr3_aa: CASSLQGASGNTIYF
cdr3_nt: TGTGCCAGCAGCCTCCAGGGGGCTTCTGGAAACACCATATATTTT

v_call: TRBV7-3
d_call: TRBD2
j_call: TRBJ2-1
clone_size: -
cdr3_aa: CASNLGTSGGSSYNEQFF
cdr3_nt: TGTGCCAGCAACTTAGGGACTAGCGGGGGGAGCTCCTACAATGAGCAGTTCTTC

v_call: TRBV18
d_call: TRBD1
j_call: TRBJ1-1
clone_size: -
cdr3_aa: CASIDRQGVAEAFF
cdr3_nt: TGTGCCAGCATAGACCGACAGGGGGTCGCTGAAGCTTTCTTT

v_call: TRBV12-3/TRBV12-4
d_call: -
j_call: TRBJ2-1
clone_size: -
cdr3_aa: CASSRGAVDEQFF
cdr3_nt: TGTGCCAGCAGCCGGGGGGCGGTGGATGAGCAGTTCTTC

v_call: TRBV5-4
d_call: TRBD1
j_call: TRBJ2-5
clone_size: -
cdr3_aa: CASTAGQAKETQYF
cdr3_nt: TGTGCCAGCACTGCGGGACAGGCGAAAGAGACCCAGTACTTC

v_call: TRBV5-1
d_call: TRBD2
j_call: TRBJ2-3
clone_size: many
cdr3_aa: CASSFRAGGPGDTQYF
cdr3_nt: TGCGCCAGCAGCTTTCGAGCGGGGGGGCCGGGAGATACGCAGTATTTT

v_call: TRBV7-8
d_call: -
j_call: TRBJ2-2
clone_size: -
cdr3_aa: CASSLGGGSTGELFF
cdr3_nt: TGTGCCAGCAGCTTAGGAGGGGGTAGCACCGGGGAGCTGTTTTTT

v_call: TRBV2
d_call: -
j_call: TRBJ2-5
clone_size: -
cdr3_aa: CASSSQNGQTQYF
cdr3_nt: TGTGCCAGCTCATCTCAGAACGGACAGACCCAGTACTTC

v_call: TRBV5-4
d_call: -
j_call: TRBJ1-4
clone_size: -
cdr3_aa: CASGLIRGFGEELFF
cdr3_nt: TGTGCCAGCGGCTTAATCCGGGGCTTTGGCGAAGAACTGTTTTTT

v_call: TRBV7-2
d_call: TRBD2
j_call: TRBJ2-3
clone_size: -
cdr3_aa: CASSQEIGTSKDTQYF
cdr3_nt: TGTGCCAGCAGCCAAGAGATTGGGACTAGCAAAGATACGCAGTATTTT

v_call: TRBV2
d_call: TRBD1
j_call: TRBJ1-2
clone_size: -
cdr3_aa: CASSGQGQGSSGYTF
cdr3_nt: TGCGCCAGCAGTGGACAGGGACAGGGGAGCTCTGGCTACACCTTC

v_call: TRBV20-1
d_call: TRBD2
j_call: TRBJ2-3
clone_size: -
cdr3_aa: CSASNRGVRHTQYF
cdr3_nt: TGCAGTGCTAGTAACCGGGGGGTACGTCATACGCAGTATTTT

v_call: TRBV5-5
d_call: -
j_call: TRBJ2-2
clone_size: -
cdr3_aa: CASSLQGGGTNTGELFF
cdr3_nt: TGTGCCAGCAGCTTACAGGGTGGGGGGACGAACACCGGGGAGCTGTTTTTT

v_call: TRBV12-3/TRBV12-4
d_call: TRBD1
j_call: TRBJ2-6
clone_size: -
cdr3_aa: CASRPRDRPLTF
cdr3_nt: TGTGCCAGCAGACCCCGGGACAGACCGCTGACTTTC

v_call: TRBV7-3
d_call: -
j_call: TRBJ1-1
clone_size: -
cdr3_aa: CASSKTGTNTEAFF
cdr3_nt: TGTGCCAGCAGCAAGACCGGGACAAACACTGAAGCTTTCTTT

v_call: TRBV5-5
d_call: TRBD1
j_call: TRBJ1-4
clone_size: many
cdr3_aa: CASRGPLTGGDEKLFF
cdr3_nt: TGTGCCAGCAGAGGGCCCCTAACAGGGGGCGATGAAAAACTGTTTTTT

v_call: TRBV6-5
d_call: TRBD2
j_call: TRBJ2-7
clone_size: many
cdr3_aa: CASSYWRGGEQYF
cdr3_nt: TGTGCCAGCAGTTACTGGCGGGGGGGCGAGCAGTACTTC

v_call: TRBV12-3/TRBV12-4
d_call: TRBD2
j_call: TRBJ2-5
clone_size: -
cdr3_aa: CASTLKGGETQYF
cdr3_nt: TGTGCCAGCACCCTGAAGGGAGGGGAGACCCAGTACTTC

v_call: TRBV7-8
d_call: -
j_call: TRBJ2-1
clone_size: many
cdr3_aa: CASSLDGQASGNEQFF
cdr3_nt: TGTGCCAGCAGCTTAGATGGCCAAGCCAGTGGCAATGAGCAGTTCTTC

v_call: TRBV7-9
d_call: TRBD1
j_call: TRBJ1-4
clone_size: -
cdr3_aa: CASSRRQGPGVEKLFF
cdr3_nt: TGTGCCAGCAGCCGCCGACAGGGGCCCGGCGTCGAAAAACTGTTTTTT

v_call: TRBV19
d_call: -
j_call: TRBJ1-1
clone_size: many
cdr3_aa: CASSPHRPVPDTEAFF
cdr3_nt: TGTGCCAGTAGCCCTCACCGGCCAGTCCCTGACACTGAAGCTTTCTTT

v_call: TRBV24-1
d_call: -
j_call: TRBJ1-5
clone_size: -
cdr3_aa: CATSDLRSPNQPQHF
cdr3_nt: TGTGCCACCAGTGATCTCAGAAGCCCAAATCAGCCCCAGCATTTT

v_call: TRBV7-2
d_call: TRBD1
j_call: TRBJ1-4
clone_size: -
cdr3_aa: CASSLGMSRTGDEKLFF
cdr3_nt: TGTGCCAGCAGCTTAGGGATGTCTCGGACAGGGGATGAAAAACTGTTTTTT

v_call: TRBV20-1
d_call: -
j_call: TRBJ2-1
clone_size: -
cdr3_aa: CSAYKDGRRGERFF
cdr3_nt: TGCAGTGCTTACAAAGATGGTCGGAGGGGGGAACGATTCTTC

v_call: TRBV25-1
d_call: -
j_call: TRBJ2-7
clone_size: -
cdr3_aa: CASRKGQHYEQYF
cdr3_nt: TGTGCCAGCAGGAAGGGCCAACACTACGAGCAGTACTTC

v_call: TRBV19
d_call: TRBD2
j_call: TRBJ2-3
clone_size: -
cdr3_aa: CASKVRLWTSGGKGQYF
cdr3_nt: TGTGCCAGTAAGGTCCGGCTTTGGACTAGCGGGGGAAAGGGGCAGTATTTT

v_call: TRBV15
d_call: TRBD1
j_call: TRBJ1-5
clone_size: -
cdr3_aa: CATSRTGGLSNQPQHF
cdr3_nt: TGTGCCACCAGCAGGACAGGGGGCCTAAGCAATCAGCCCCAGCATTTT